Listed below are T cell receptor beta chains from one sample, sequenced in a study of glioma-infiltrating T cells after dendritic cell vaccination. The data were produced by immunoSEQ multiplex PCR, yet TCRdb's version contains in-frame clones alone and is incomplete. The data show tens of thousands of clones, around 85% seen once. Source: blood, taken before dendritic cell vaccination. Receptors originate from a human donor with glioblastoma. The CDR3 runs from the conserved cysteine through the conserved F or W. D genes are given only for firm matches. Size is stated for part of the rows, as once, few or many counts, or as a class when the clone is expanded.

J,D,length,V,size,DNA,CDR3
TRBJ1-3,.,12,TRBV30,.,TGTGCCTGGGACACCTCTGGAAACACCATATATTTT,CAWDTSGNTIYF
TRBJ2-1,TRBD2,15,TRBV5-4,.,TGTGCCAGCAGCCTAGGGAGGGTCTCGGGGAATGAGCAGTTCTTC,CASSLGRVSGNEQFF
TRBJ1-1,.,14,TRBV5-1,once,TGCGCCAGCAGCTTGGTGGGGCTAAACACTGAAGCTTTCTTT,CASSLVGLNTEAFF
TRBJ2-3,.,14,TRBV29-1,.,TGCAGCGCCCCTGCGCGGGTCAGCACAGATACGCAGTATTTT,CSAPARVSTDTQYF
TRBJ2-7,.,12,TRBV11-2,.,TGTGCCAGCAGCTCCCAGGGGTACGAGCAGTACTTC,CASSSQGYEQYF
TRBJ1-3,TRBD1,15,TRBV7-9,.,TGTGCCAGCAGCCGGACAGGACTCTCTGGAAACACCATATATTTT,CASSRTGLSGNTIYF
TRBJ1-1,.,12,TRBV28,.,TGTGCCAGCCGAACAGGGCGATTCGAAGCTTTCTTT,CASRTGRFEAFF
TRBJ2-5,TRBD2,14,TRBV11-3,.,TGTGCCAGCAATAGCGGGGGAGGTTTGGAGACCCAGTACTTC,CASNSGGGLETQYF
TRBJ2-7,.,13,TRBV25-1,.,TGTGCCAGCACTCCCGACAGGTCCTACGAGCAGTACTTC,CASTPDRSYEQYF
TRBJ2-5,TRBD1,14,TRBV18,.,TGTGCCAGCTCCCCTGGACAGGTCCAAGAGACCCAGTACTTC,CASSPGQVQETQYF
TRBJ2-1,.,15,TRBV27,.,TGTGCCAGCAGTTTAAGCGGGACACCATACAATGAGCAGTTCTTC,CASSLSGTPYNEQFF
TRBJ2-5,.,14,TRBV7-2,.,TGTGCCAGCAGCTTTAGGTCAGGCGTGGAGACCCAGTACTTC,CASSFRSGVETQYF
TRBJ2-7,TRBD2,16,TRBV7-2,.,TGTGCCAGCAGCTTAGCTCCCAATAGCGGGCCCTACGAGCAGTACTTC,CASSLAPNSGPYEQYF
TRBJ2-3,.,15,TRBV4-1,.,TGCGCCAGCAGCCCCGATTCCGGGAGTGCAGATACGCAGTATTTT,CASSPDSGSADTQYF
TRBJ2-3,.,17,TRBV7-2,.,TGTGCCAGCAGCTTGTTTACGAGGGAGAGATTAGCAGATACGCAGTATTTT,CASSLFTRERLADTQYF
TRBJ2-1,TRBD2,15,TRBV7-7,.,TGTGCTAGCAGCTTCGGACTAGCTAAATACAATGAGCAGTTCTTC,CASSFGLAKYNEQFF